This record covers a single T cell receptor beta chain. Its ends do not fully match the called genes, so a read error is possible. Original analysis: Nucleated cell number was recorded as an estimate derived from reference gene primer amplification. The assay was immunoSEQ multiplex PCR, and TCRdb's table has in-frame clones only and misses some. For V, J and clone size, that table is used; D and trimming come from the DNA. The data hold some 100,000 clones, with about 80% observed a single time. This CDR3 contains 11 residues. The germline V gene encodes CDR1 SNHLY and CDR2 FYNNEI. The record originates from a study of blood T cell repertoires in COVID-19. Study-wide context: There were acute and convalescent COVID-19 samples, and they came from the United States, Italy and Spain. PBMCs, B-cell-depleted T cells, or T cells were the source of the cDNA or gDNA that made up the material.

The receptor's source is a woman in her 70s with acute or convalescent COVID-19. The chain recombines TRBV2 with TRBJ1-2; D is possibly TRBD1 (5 bases). Sequences were obtained from peripheral blood. CDR3 sequence: CASSENGALGF. The CDR3 bases are TGTGCCAGCAGTGAAAATGGGGCCCTCGGTTTC.